Sequencing of this T cell receptor beta chain was carried out in a study of T cells in Graves' hyperthyroidism and ophthalmopathy. To note about this clonotype: Its matching antigen is unknown.

From germline, CDR1 is LNHNV and CDR2 YYDKDF (reference sequence). The CDR3 has 16 amino acids. Trimming pared 0 bases from V and 5 bases from J, leaving 15 bases between. Notes on the study in general: The model anticipated ophthalmopathy a median about six months pre-onset. Most thyroid-expanded clonotypes above 0.001 were also found in blood.

There were TCR beta CDR3 regions amplified from RNA transcripts. An initial round of RT-PCR targeting the TCR CDR3 relied on the HTBI primer set. TCRdb fed the multiplex PCR reads into MiXCR, producing one record per CDR3 protein. The data show about 300,000 distinct CDR3 sequences, roughly 19% seen once. Source material: blood. The TCR originated in a man aged 50 to 59 with Graves' ophthalmopathy. The rearrangement links TRBV15 to TRBJ2-3; D tentatively reads TRBD1 or TRBD2 (5 bases each). The CDR3 region is CATSRDRGRVGDTQYF. The DNA of the CDR3 is TGTGCCACCAGCAGAGATCGGGGCAGGGTCGGAGATACGCAGTATTTT. The full variable domain, in which reference TRBV15 and TRBJ2-3 provide the parts outside the CDR3, is DAMVIQNPRYQVTQFGKPVTLSCSQTLNHNVMYWYQQKSSQAPKLLFHYYDKDFNNEADTPDNFQSRRPNTSFCFLDIRSPGLGDTAMYLCATSRDRGRVGDTQYFGPGTRLTVL.